A selection of T cell receptor beta chains follows, all from one sample in a study of blood T cell repertoires in COVID-19. Measured with immunoSEQ multiplex PCR; TCRdb has only the in-frame clones, and not every one. The sample carries around 320,000 clones, approximately 90% recorded once. The sample consisted of peripheral blood. The receptor source for this set is a man aged 18 to 35 with active or convalescent COVID-19. CDR3s include the opening cysteine and the closing phenylalanine or tryptophan.

>TRBV19|TRBJ1-5
CASSISPGTGSQPQHF
>TRBV4-1|TRBJ2-7
CASSQEGTGVYEQYF
>TRBV29-1|TRBJ1-3
CSVEKGEAGLLNGNTIYF
>TRBV27|TRBJ1-1
CASTLTGGRNTEAFF
>TRBV6-5|TRBJ2-3
CASSRTGGAGDTQYF
>TRBV28|TRBJ1-4
CASSSSPRTGAEKLFF
>TRBV6-2/TRBV6-3|TRBJ2-2
CASSYPIFGTGNTGELFF
>TRBV7-9|TRBJ2-7
CASSKTVFEQYF
>TRBV18|TRBJ1-3
CASSPVPGQGLGNTIYF
>TRBV4-1|TRBJ1-2
CASSLPDSRGGYTF